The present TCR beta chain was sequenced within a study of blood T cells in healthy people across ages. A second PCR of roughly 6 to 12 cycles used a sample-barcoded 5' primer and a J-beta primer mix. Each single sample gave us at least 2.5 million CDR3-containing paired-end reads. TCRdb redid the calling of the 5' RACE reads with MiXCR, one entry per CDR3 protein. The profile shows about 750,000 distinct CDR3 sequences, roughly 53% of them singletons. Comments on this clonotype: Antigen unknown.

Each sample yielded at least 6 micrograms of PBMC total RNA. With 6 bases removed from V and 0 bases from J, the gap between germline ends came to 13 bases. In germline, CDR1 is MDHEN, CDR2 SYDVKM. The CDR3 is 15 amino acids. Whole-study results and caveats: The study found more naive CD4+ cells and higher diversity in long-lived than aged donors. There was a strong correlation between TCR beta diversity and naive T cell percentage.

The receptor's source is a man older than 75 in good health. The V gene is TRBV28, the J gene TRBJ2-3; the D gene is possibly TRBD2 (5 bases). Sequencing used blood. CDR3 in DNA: TGTGCCAGCAGCCGAGGGCGGCATAGCACAGATACGCAGTATTTT. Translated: CASSRGRHSTDTQYF.